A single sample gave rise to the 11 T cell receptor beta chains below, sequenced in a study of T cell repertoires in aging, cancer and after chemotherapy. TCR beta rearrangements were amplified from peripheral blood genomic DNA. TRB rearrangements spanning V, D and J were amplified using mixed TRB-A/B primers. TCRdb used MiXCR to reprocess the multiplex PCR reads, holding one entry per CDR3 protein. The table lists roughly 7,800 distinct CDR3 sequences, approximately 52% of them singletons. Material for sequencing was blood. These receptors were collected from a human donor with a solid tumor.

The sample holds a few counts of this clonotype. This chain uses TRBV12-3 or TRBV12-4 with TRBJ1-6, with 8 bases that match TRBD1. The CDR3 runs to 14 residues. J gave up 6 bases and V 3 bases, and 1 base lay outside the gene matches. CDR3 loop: CASSLDRVNSPLHF. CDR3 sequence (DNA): TGTGCCAGCAGTTTGGACAGGGTTAATTCACCCCTCCACTTT.

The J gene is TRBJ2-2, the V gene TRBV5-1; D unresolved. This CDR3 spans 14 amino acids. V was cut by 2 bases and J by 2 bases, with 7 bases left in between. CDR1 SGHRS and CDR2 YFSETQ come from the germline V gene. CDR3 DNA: TGCGCCAGCAGCTTAGTCAGCAACACCGGGGAGCTGTTTTTT. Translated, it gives CASSLVSNTGELFF.

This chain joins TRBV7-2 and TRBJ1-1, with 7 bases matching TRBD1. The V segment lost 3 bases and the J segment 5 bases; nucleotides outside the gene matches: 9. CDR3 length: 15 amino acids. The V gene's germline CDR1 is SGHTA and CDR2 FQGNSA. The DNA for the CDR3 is TGTGCCAGCAGCTTCTCTCCCCCAGGGGGAACTGAAGCTTTCTTT. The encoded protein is CASSFSPPGGTEAFF.

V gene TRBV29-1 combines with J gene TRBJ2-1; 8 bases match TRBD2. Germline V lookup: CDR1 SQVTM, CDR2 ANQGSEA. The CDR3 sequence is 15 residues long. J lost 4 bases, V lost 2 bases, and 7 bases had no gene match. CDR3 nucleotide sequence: TGCAGCGTTGAATCTCCGGGACTAGGGTACAATGAGCAGTTCTTC. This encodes CSVESPGLGYNEQFF.

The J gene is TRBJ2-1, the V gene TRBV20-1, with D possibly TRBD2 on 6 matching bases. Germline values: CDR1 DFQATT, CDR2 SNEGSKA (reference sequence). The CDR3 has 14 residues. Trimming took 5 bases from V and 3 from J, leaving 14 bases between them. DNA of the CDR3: TGCAGTGCTTTTAGCGGTCCTGGCTACAATGAGCAGTTCTTC. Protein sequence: CSAFSGPGYNEQFF.

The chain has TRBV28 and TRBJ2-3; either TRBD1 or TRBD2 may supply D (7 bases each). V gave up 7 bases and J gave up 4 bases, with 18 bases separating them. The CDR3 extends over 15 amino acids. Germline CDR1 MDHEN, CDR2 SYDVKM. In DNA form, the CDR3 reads TGTGCCAGCACCCAGGGGGGGGGGTTTGCAGATACGCAGTATTTT. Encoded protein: CASTQGGGFADTQYF.

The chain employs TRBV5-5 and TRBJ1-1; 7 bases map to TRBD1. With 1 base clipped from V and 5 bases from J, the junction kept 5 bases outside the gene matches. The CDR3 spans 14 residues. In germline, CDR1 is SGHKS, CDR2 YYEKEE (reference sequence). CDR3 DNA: TGTGCCAGCAGCTTGACCAGGGGGTGGACTGAAGCTTTCTTT. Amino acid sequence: CASSLTRGWTEAFF.

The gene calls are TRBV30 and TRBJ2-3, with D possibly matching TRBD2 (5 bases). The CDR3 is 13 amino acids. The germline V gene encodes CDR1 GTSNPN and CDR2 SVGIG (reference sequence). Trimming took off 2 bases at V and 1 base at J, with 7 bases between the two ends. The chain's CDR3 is CAWSSGGTDTQYF. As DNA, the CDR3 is TGTGCCTGGAGTAGCGGCGGCACAGATACGCAGTATTTT.

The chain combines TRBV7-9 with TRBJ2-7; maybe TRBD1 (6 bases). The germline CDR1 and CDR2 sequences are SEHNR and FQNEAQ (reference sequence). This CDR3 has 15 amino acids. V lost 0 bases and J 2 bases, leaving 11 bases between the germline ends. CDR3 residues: CASSLARGPTYEQYF. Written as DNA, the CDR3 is TGTGCCAGCAGCTTAGCCAGGGGCCCCACCTACGAGCAGTACTTC.

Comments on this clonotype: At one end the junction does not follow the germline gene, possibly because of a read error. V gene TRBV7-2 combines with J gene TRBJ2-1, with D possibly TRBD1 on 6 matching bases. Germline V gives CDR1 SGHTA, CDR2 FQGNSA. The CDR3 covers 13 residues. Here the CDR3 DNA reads TGTGCCAGCAGCTTAAGCAGGGGCAATGAGCAGTTCTTT. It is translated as CASSLSRGNEQFF.

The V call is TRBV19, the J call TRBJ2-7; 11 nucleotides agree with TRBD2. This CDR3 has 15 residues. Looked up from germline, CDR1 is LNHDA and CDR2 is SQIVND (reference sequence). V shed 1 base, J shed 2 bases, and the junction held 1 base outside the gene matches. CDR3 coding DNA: TGTGCCAGTAGTATAGGACTAGCGGGACCCTACGAGCAGTACTTC. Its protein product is CASSIGLAGPYEQYF. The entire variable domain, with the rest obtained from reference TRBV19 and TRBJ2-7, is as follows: DGGITQSPKYLFRKEGQNVTLSCEQNLNHDAMYWYRQDPGQGLRLIYYSQIVNDFQKGDIAEGYSVSREKKESFPLTVTSAQKNPTAFYLCASSIGLAGPYEQYFGPGTRLTVT.